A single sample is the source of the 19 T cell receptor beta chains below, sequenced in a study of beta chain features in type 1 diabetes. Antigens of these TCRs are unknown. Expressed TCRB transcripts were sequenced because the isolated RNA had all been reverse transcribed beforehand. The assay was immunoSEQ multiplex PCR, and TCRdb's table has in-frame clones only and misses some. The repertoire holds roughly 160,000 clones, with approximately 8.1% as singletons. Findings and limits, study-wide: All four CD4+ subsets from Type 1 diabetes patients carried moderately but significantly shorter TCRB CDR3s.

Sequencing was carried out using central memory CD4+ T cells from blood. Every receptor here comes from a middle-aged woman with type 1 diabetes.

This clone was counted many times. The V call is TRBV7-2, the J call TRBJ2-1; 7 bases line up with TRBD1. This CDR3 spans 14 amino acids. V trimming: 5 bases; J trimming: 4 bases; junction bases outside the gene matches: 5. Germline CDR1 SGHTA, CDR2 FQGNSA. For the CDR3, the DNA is TGTGCCAGCAGCCACCAGGGACAGTACAATGAGCAGTTCTTC. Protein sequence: CASSHQGQYNEQFF.

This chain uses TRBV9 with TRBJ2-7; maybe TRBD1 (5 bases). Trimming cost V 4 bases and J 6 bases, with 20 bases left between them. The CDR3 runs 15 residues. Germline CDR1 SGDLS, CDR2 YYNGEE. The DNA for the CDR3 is TGTGCCAGCAGCCCGTCACAGGCGCGTTTTGGCGAGCAGTACTTC. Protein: CASSPSQARFGEQYF.

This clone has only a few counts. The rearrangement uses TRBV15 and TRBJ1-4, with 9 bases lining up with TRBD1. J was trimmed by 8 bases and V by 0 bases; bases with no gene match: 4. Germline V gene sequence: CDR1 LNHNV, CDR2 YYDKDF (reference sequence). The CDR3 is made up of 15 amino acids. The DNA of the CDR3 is TGTGCCACCAGCAGAGATAGGGACAGGGACGAAAAACTGTTTTTT. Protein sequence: CATSRDRDRDEKLFF.

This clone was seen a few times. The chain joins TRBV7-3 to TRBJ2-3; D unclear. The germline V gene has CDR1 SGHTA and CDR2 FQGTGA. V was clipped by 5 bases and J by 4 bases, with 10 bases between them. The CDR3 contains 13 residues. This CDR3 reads CASSPSLPDTQYF. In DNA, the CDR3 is TGTGCCAGCAGCCCCTCTCTTCCAGATACGCAGTATTTT.

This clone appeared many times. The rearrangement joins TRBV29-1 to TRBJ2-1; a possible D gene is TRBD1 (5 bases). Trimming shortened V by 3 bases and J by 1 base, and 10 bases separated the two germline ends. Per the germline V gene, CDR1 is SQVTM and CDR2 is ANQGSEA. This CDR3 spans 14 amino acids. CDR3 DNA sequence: TGCAGCGTTGATAGGGGCGCGTCCTACAATGAGCAGTTCTTC. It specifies CSVDRGASYNEQFF.

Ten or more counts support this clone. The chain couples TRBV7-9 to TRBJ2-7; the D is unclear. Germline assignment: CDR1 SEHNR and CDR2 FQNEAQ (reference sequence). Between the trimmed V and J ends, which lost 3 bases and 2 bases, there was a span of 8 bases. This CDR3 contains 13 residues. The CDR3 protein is CASSLSGAYEQYF. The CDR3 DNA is TGTGCCAGCAGCTTGAGTGGAGCCTACGAGCAGTACTTC.

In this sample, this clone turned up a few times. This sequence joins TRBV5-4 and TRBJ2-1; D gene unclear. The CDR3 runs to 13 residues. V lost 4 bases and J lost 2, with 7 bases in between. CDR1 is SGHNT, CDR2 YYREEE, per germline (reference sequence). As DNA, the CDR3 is TGTGCCAGCAGCCCTACCACCTACAATGAGCAGTTCTTC. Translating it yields CASSPTTYNEQFF.

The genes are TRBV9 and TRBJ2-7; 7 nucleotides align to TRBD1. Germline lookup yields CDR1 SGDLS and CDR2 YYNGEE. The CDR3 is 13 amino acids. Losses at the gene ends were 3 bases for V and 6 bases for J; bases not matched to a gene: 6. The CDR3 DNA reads TGTGCCAGCAGCGAGACAGGGACCGGCGAGCAGTACTTC. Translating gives CASSETGTGEQYF.

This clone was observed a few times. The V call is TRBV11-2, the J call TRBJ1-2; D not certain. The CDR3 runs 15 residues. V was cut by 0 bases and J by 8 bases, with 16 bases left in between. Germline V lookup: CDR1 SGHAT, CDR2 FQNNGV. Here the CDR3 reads CASSLDLRASRGYTF. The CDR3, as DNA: TGTGCCAGCAGCTTAGATCTGAGGGCCTCGAGGGGCTACACCTTC.

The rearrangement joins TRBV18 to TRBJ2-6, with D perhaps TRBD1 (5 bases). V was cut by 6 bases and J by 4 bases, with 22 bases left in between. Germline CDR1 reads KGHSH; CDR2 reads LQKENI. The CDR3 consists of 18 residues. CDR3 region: CASSPNGVTASGANVLTF. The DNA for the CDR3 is TGTGCCAGCTCTCCCAATGGGGTGACAGCCTCCGGGGCCAACGTCCTGACTTTC.

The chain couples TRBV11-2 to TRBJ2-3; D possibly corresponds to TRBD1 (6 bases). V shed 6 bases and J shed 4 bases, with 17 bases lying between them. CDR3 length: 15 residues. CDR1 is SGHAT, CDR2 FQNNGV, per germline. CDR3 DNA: TGTGCCAGCAGTCGAAGGGGTCAGGGGCCAGATACGCAGTATTTT. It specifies CASSRRGQGPDTQYF.

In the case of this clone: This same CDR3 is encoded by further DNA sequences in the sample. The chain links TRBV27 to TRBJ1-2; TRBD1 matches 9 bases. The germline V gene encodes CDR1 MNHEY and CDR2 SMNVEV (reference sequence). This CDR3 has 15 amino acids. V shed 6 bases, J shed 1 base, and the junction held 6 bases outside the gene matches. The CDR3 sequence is CASSPGQGRNYGYTF. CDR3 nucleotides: TGTGCCAGCAGCCCGGGACAGGGCCGTAACTATGGCTACACCTTC.

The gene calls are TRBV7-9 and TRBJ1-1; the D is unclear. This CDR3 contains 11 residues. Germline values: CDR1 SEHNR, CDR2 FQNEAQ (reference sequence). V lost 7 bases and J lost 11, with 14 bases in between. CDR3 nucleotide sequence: TGTGCCAGCAACCTGACACCTGGGGCTTTCTTT. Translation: CASNLTPGAFF.

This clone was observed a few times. The CDR3 region is CASSPPRSGENYNEQFF. For the CDR3, the DNA is TGTGCCAGCTCACCACCACGCAGCGGGGAAAATTACAATGAGCAGTTCTTC. The gene calls are TRBV18 and TRBJ2-1; 7 nucleotides align to TRBD2. V gave up 0 bases and J gave up 4 bases; unmatched junction bases: 9. Germline CDR1 and CDR2: KGHSH and LQKENI. CDR3 length: 17 residues.

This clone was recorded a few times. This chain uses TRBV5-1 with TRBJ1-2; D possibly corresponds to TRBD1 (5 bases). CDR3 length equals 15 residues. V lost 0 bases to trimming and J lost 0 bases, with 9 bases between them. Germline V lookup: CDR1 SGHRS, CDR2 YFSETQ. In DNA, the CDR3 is TGCGCCAGCAGCTTGGCCGGGGGTACTAACTATGGCTACACCTTC. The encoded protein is CASSLAGGTNYGYTF.

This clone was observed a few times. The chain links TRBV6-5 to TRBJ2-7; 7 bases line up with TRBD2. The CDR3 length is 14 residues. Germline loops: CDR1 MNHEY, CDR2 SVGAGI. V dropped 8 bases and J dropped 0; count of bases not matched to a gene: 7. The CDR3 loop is CASRRERGSYEQYF. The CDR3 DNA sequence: TGTGCCAGCCGTAGAGAGCGGGGCTCCTACGAGCAGTACTTC.

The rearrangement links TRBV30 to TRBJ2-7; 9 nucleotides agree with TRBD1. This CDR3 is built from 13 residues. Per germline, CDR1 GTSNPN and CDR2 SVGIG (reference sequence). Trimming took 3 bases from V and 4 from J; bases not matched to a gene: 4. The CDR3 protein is CAWRGQGRYEQYF. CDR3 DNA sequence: TGTGCCTGGAGGGGACAGGGAAGGTACGAGCAGTACTTC.

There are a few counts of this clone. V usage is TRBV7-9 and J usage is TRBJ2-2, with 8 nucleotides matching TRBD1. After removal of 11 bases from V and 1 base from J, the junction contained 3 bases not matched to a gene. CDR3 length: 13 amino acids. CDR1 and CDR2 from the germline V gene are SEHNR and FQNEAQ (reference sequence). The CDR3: CAAGTGNTGELFF. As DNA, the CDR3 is TGTGCCGCAGGGACAGGGAACACCGGGGAGCTGTTTTTT.

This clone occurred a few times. As DNA, the CDR3 is TGTGCCAGCAGTGTCAGGGGGATACAAGAGACCCAGTACTTC. Translation: CASSVRGIQETQYF. The chain combines TRBV28 with TRBJ2-5; 7 positions match TRBD1. The length of the CDR3 is 14 residues. Trimming took 5 bases from V and 2 from J; bases not matched to a gene: 5. Germline V gene data show CDR1 as MDHEN and CDR2 as SYDVKM. Full variable domain (rest looked up from reference TRBV28 and TRBJ2-5): DVKVTQSSRYLVKRTGEKVFLECVQDMDHENMFWYRQDPGLGLRLIYFSYDVKMKEKGDIPEGYSVSREKKERFSLILESASTNQTSMYLCASSVRGIQETQYFGPGTRLLVL.